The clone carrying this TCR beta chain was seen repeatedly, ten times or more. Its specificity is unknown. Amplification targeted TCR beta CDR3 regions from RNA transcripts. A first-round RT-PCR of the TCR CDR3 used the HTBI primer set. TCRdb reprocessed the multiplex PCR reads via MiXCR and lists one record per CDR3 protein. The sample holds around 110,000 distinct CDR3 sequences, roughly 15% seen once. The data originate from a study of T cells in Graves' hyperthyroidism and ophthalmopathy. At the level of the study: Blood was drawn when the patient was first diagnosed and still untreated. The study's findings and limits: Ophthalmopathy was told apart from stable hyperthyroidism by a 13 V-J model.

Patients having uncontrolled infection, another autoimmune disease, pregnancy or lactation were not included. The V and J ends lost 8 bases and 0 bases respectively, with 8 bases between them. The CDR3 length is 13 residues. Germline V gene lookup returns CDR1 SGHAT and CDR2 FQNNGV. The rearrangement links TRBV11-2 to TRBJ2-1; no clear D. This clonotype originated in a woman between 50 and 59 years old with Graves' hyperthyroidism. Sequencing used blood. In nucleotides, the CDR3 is TGTGCCAGCGTATTAGGCTCCTACAATGAGCAGTTCTTC. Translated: CASVLGSYNEQFF.